What follows are 31 T cell receptor beta chains derived from one specimen sequenced in a study of cytomegalovirus exposure and HLA in healthy donors. The data were produced by immunoSEQ multiplex PCR, yet TCRdb's version contains in-frame clones alone and is incomplete. Counted here are approximately 160,000 clones, just under 90% occurring once; the ten biggest clones make up about 9.3%. Material: PBMCs. The receptors were sampled from a woman younger than 35 in good health and CMV-seropositive.

This chain links TRBV28 with TRBJ2-7; D is perhaps TRBD2 (5 bases). V lost 5 bases, J lost 6 bases, and 20 bases lay in between. Germline V gene data show CDR1 as MDHEN and CDR2 as SYDVKM. The CDR3 runs to 15 residues. DNA of the CDR3: TGTGCCAGCAGTCCCACTCGGGGTATTGGTGTCGAGCAGTACTTC. It codes for CASSPTRGIGVEQYF.

The chain links TRBV1 to TRBJ2-3; TRBD2 is the table's D call and was not checked against the DNA. TRBV1 counts as a pseudogene. This CDR3 has 16 amino acids. The CDR3 DNA reads as TGCACCAGCAGCCTGAACCAGCGGGAGGGCACAGATACGCAGTATTTT. This gives the protein CTSSLNQREGTDTQYF.

The CDR3 here is CASSGGWGGTEQYF. CDR3 nucleotide sequence: TGCGCCAGCAGCGGGGGCTGGGGGGGTACTGAGCAGTACTTC. The rearrangement joins TRBV5-1 to TRBJ2-7; D might be TRBD2 (7 bases). The CDR3 extends over 14 amino acids. V lost 4 bases and J lost 7, with 18 bases in between. CDR1 is SGHRS and CDR2 is YFSETQ in the germline V gene.

The chain links TRBV10-3 to TRBJ1-3; D perhaps matches TRBD1 (6 bases). V lost 6 bases to trimming and J lost 4 bases, with 13 bases between them. CDR3 length: 14 residues. Germline V CDR1 and CDR2: ENHRY, SYGVKD. The CDR3 sequence: CAISAGQFGNTIYF. The CDR3 DNA reads TGTGCCATCAGCGCAGGACAGTTCGGAAACACCATATATTTT.

This chain links TRBV4-1 with TRBJ1-3, with D possibly TRBD1 on 6 matching bases. Germline-derived CDR1 and CDR2 are MGHRA and YSYEKL. The CDR3 is 14 amino acids. Trimming left V 4 bases short and J 5 bases short, with 12 bases between. Here the CDR3 reads CASSPRDIRNTIYF. In DNA form, the CDR3 reads TGCGCCAGCAGCCCCCGGGACATTCGAAACACCATATATTTT.

The chain recombines TRBV4-1 with TRBJ2-7; D possibly corresponds to TRBD2 (6 bases). The CDR3 runs to 14 residues. V was trimmed by 5 bases and J by 3 bases, leaving 14 bases between them. The germline CDR1 and CDR2 sequences are MGHRA and YSYEKL. As DNA, the CDR3 is TGCGCCAGCAGCACGGGAGACACTATCTACGAGCAGTACTTC. Protein product: CASSTGDTIYEQYF.

The chain combines TRBV30 with TRBJ1-3; 9 bases match TRBD1. The CDR3 length is 14 residues. Germline V gene data show CDR1 as GTSNPN and CDR2 as SVGIG (reference sequence). The trim removed 5 bases at V and 4 bases at J, leaving 6 bases unmatched. The CDR3 region is CAWSRDREGNTIYF. CDR3 DNA sequence: TGTGCCTGGTCCCGGGACAGGGAAGGAAACACCATATATTTT. The whole variable domain, remainder taken from reference TRBV30 and TRBJ1-3, is SQTIHQWPATLVQPVGSPLSLECTVEGTSNPNLYWYRQAAGRGLQLLFYSVGIGQISSEVPQNLSASRPQDRQFILSSKKLLLSDSGFYLCAWSRDREGNTIYFGEGSWLTVV.

This clone was found once. This sequence joins TRBV5-6 and TRBJ2-3, with D possibly matching TRBD1 (6 bases). Trimming cost V 4 bases and J 0 bases, with 12 bases left between them. This CDR3 contains 15 residues. Germline loops: CDR1 SGHDT, CDR2 YYEEEE. Here the CDR3 DNA reads TGTGCCAGCAGCCCGCAGGGGTTTAGCACAGATACGCAGTATTTT. This encodes CASSPQGFSTDTQYF.

The rearrangement joins TRBV30 to TRBJ1-2, with TRBD1 identical over 7 bases. V lost 2 bases, J lost 2 bases, and 2 bases stayed unmatched. The CDR3 runs to 13 residues. Germline V CDR1 and CDR2: GTSNPN, SVGIG (reference sequence). The DNA for the CDR3 is TGTGCCTGGAGTAGACAGGGAAACTATGGCTACACCTTC. This sequence encodes CAWSRQGNYGYTF. Looking up the rest from reference TRBV30 and TRBJ1-2 gives the full variable domain: SQTIHQWPATLVQPVGSPLSLECTVEGTSNPNLYWYRQAAGRGLQLLFYSVGIGQISSEVPQNLSASRPQDRQFILSSKKLLLSDSGFYLCAWSRQGNYGYTFGSGTRLTVV.

The table lists this clone with a count of one. V is TRBV14 and J is TRBJ2-1, with unresolved D. Trimming stripped 0 bases from V and 5 bases from J, with 5 bases between. CDR1 and CDR2 from the germline V gene are SGHDN and FVKESK. This CDR3 is 13 amino acids long. CDR3 bases: TGTGCCAGCAGCCAAGATTACAACAATGAGCAGTTCTTC. The encoded protein is CASSQDYNNEQFF.

The chain recombines TRBV9 with TRBJ1-1; D not certain. CDR1 is SGDLS, CDR2 YYNGEE, per germline. There are 13 residues in the CDR3. V was cut by 1 base and J by 5 bases, with 9 bases left in between. The CDR3 region is CASSVSGRTEAFF. CDR3 coding DNA: TGTGCCAGCAGCGTATCGGGGAGGACTGAAGCTTTCTTT.

V and J are TRBV7-6 and TRBJ1-1, with 7 bases identical to TRBD1. This CDR3 has 14 amino acids. Germline CDR1 reads SGHVS; CDR2 reads FNYEAQ. J lost 5 bases, V lost 3 bases, and 6 bases had no gene match. The chain's CDR3 is CASSLGGQMTEAFF. DNA of the CDR3: TGTGCCAGCAGCTTGGGGGGACAGATGACTGAAGCTTTCTTT. Complete variable domain (other parts from reference TRBV7-6 and TRBJ1-1): GAGVSQSPRYKVTKRGQDVALRCDPISGHVSLYWYRQALGQGPEFLTYFNYEAQQDKSGLPNDRFSAERPEGSISTLTIQRTEQRDSAMYRCASSLGGQMTEAFFGQGTRLTVV.

In nucleotides, the CDR3 is TGCGCCAGCAGCTTGGGACATTCCGATACGCAGTATTTT. This encodes CASSLGHSDTQYF. J is TRBJ2-3 and V is TRBV5-1, with D unclear. The ends were cut back, 0 bases at V and 6 bases at J, with 8 bases in the middle. Germline V lookup: CDR1 SGHRS, CDR2 YFSETQ. The CDR3 spans 13 residues.

The chain employs TRBV7-9 and TRBJ2-7, with 7 positions matching TRBD2. Trimming took 4 bases from V and 3 from J; bases not matched to a gene: 9. The CDR3 totals 15 residues. Germline V gives CDR1 SEHNR, CDR2 FQNEAQ (reference sequence). Here the CDR3 reads CASSSSGDANYEQYF. CDR3 coding DNA: TGTGCCAGCAGCTCAAGCGGGGACGCTAACTACGAGCAGTACTTC. Drawing the rest from reference TRBV7-9 and TRBJ2-7, the complete variable domain is DTGVSQNPRHKITKRGQNVTFRCDPISEHNRLYWYRQTLGQGPEFLTYFQNEAQLEKSRLLSDRFSAERPKGSFSTLEIQRTEQGDSAMYLCASSSSGDANYEQYFGPGTRLTVT.

The V and J genes are TRBV15 and TRBJ2-2; perhaps TRBD2 as D (5 bases). The CDR3 runs 13 residues. Germline assignment: CDR1 LNHNV and CDR2 YYDKDF (reference sequence). Trimming cost V 5 bases and J 4 bases, with 8 bases left between them. The CDR3 protein is CATSGGFTGELFF. As DNA, the CDR3 is TGTGCCACCAGCGGCGGGTTCACCGGGGAGCTGTTTTTT.

This chain joins TRBV7-2 and TRBJ2-3; 8 positions match TRBD2. CDR1 and CDR2 from the germline V gene are SGHTA and FQGNSA. After removal of 0 bases from V and 1 base from J, the junction contained 3 bases not matched to a gene. The CDR3 contains 16 residues. The CDR3 here is CASSLALTSGTDTQYF. The CDR3 DNA follows: TGTGCCAGCAGCTTAGCCCTGACTAGCGGCACAGATACGCAGTATTTT.

This clone was detected a few times. The chain is built from TRBV5-1 and TRBJ1-5; TRBD1 matches at 8 bases. The germline CDR1 and CDR2 sequences are SGHRS and YFSETQ. This CDR3 region has 14 residues. Losses at the gene ends were 4 bases for V and 7 bases for J; bases not matched to a gene: 7. The CDR3 loop reads CASSLGQGQQPQHF. The CDR3 bases are TGCGCCAGCAGCCTCGGACAGGGTCAACAGCCCCAGCATTTT.

The chain links TRBV9 to TRBJ1-4, with D unresolved. Trimming shortened V by 4 bases and J by 7 bases, and 17 bases separated the two germline ends. Looked up from germline, CDR1 is SGDLS and CDR2 is YYNGEE. The CDR3 consists of 15 residues. The DNA for the CDR3 is TGTGCCAGCAGCACCCGAGGAGGGATGGGTGAAAAACTGTTTTTT. Amino acids: CASSTRGGMGEKLFF.

The chain has TRBV28 and TRBJ1-5; 9 positions match TRBD1. This CDR3 has 15 residues. V shed 4 bases, J shed 7 bases, and the junction held 8 bases outside the gene matches. CDR1 is MDHEN, CDR2 SYDVKM, per germline. As DNA, the CDR3 is TGTGCCAGCAGTTCCCTGGGGACAGGGAACCAGCCCCAGCATTTT. Protein product: CASSSLGTGNQPQHF.

This clone was seen a single time. The chain carries TRBV28 and TRBJ1-4; possibly TRBD1 for D (6 bases). Germline lookup yields CDR1 MDHEN and CDR2 SYDVKM. V lost 8 bases and J 7 bases, leaving 20 bases between the germline ends. There are 15 residues in the CDR3. The CDR3 loop is CASGTNQGIREKLFF. The DNA for the CDR3 is TGTGCCAGCGGCACCAATCAGGGGATCCGTGAAAAACTGTTTTTT. The entire variable domain, with the rest obtained from reference TRBV28 and TRBJ1-4, is as follows: DVKVTQSSRYLVKRTGEKVFLECVQDMDHENMFWYRQDPGLGLRLIYFSYDVKMKEKGDIPEGYSVSREKKERFSLILESASTNQTSMYLCASGTNQGIREKLFFGSGTQLSVL.

V usage is TRBV15 and J usage is TRBJ2-6; D is unclear. CDR1 and CDR2 from the germline V gene are LNHNV and YYDKDF (reference sequence). Trimming removed 8 bases from V and 2 bases from J, with 7 bases in between. This CDR3 is built from 13 residues. As DNA, the CDR3 is TGTGCCACCTCCGGAGCTGGGGCCAACGTCCTGACTTTC. Its protein product is CATSGAGANVLTF.

The chain couples TRBV7-2 to TRBJ2-5, with D possibly matching TRBD2 (6 bases). Germline-derived CDR1 and CDR2 are SGHTA and FQGNSA. The CDR3 sequence is 13 residues long. The V end lost 1 base, the J end lost 7 bases, and 10 bases lay between the germline ends. The CDR3: CASSLEQEGTQYF. For the CDR3, the DNA is TGTGCCAGCAGCTTAGAACAGGAGGGGACCCAGTACTTC.

The CDR3 here is CATWGGEETQYF. CDR3 in DNA: TGTGCCACCTGGGGAGGGGAAGAGACCCAGTACTTC. This rearrangement joins TRBV10-3 to TRBJ2-5, with 7 bases matching TRBD2. The CDR3 spans 12 residues. The V gene end was trimmed by 10 bases and the J gene end by 3 bases; junction bases not matched to a gene: 5. From germline, CDR1 is ENHRY and CDR2 SYGVKD.

V usage is TRBV7-3 and J usage is TRBJ1-3; 7 bases match TRBD1. CDR3 size: 14 residues. Trimming took 5 bases from V and 2 from J; bases not matched to a gene: 3. The germline V gene has CDR1 SGHTA and CDR2 FQGTGA. The CDR3 protein is CASSQGTAGNTIYF. The CDR3, as DNA: TGTGCCAGCAGCCAAGGGACAGCTGGAAACACCATATATTTT.

The chain combines TRBV6-1 with TRBJ1-1, with D possibly matching TRBD1 (6 bases). Germline V gene lookup returns CDR1 MNHNS and CDR2 SASEGT. The germline V and J ends were trimmed by 6 bases and 1 base, with 9 bases remaining between them. The CDR3 loop spans 13 amino acids. The CDR3 sequence: CASRQGRNTEAFF. In DNA form, the CDR3 reads TGTGCCAGCAGGCAGGGGAGGAACACTGAAGCTTTCTTT.

The J gene is TRBJ2-1, the V gene TRBV6-5, with 9 positions matching TRBD2. The germline V gene has CDR1 MNHEY and CDR2 SVGAGI. The CDR3 covers 16 residues. Unmatched junction bases numbered 6, after V lost 0 bases and J lost 6 bases. The DNA of the CDR3 is TGTGCCAGCAGTTACTCGAGCGGGAGGTCGGGCAATGAGCAGTTCTTC. It translates to CASSYSSGRSGNEQFF.

V and J are TRBV2 and TRBJ2-3; 9 bases match TRBD1. This CDR3 comprises 15 residues. V lost 6 bases and J lost 3; bases outside the gene matches: 7. The V gene's germline CDR1 is SNHLY and CDR2 FYNNEI. The CDR3 DNA is TGTGCCAGCAGCCTACAGGGGGCTAAGACAGATACGCAGTATTTT. Protein: CASSLQGAKTDTQYF.

The chain carries TRBV7-9 and TRBJ1-2, with TRBD1 identical over 7 bases. Germline lookup yields CDR1 SEHNR and CDR2 FQNEAQ (reference sequence). CDR3 length: 15 amino acids. V lost 3 bases to trimming and J lost 8 bases; unmatched junction nucleotides: 12. DNA for the CDR3: TGTGCCAGCAGCTTCCATGACAGGGAGGATCGAGGCTACACCTTC. Translated: CASSFHDREDRGYTF.

This clone was found a few times. The V call is TRBV6-1, the J call TRBJ2-7, with 8 bases aligning to TRBD1. Germline CDR1 and CDR2: MNHNS and SASEGT. The CDR3 sequence is 15 residues long. Unmatched junction bases numbered 11, after V lost 4 bases and J lost 6 bases. CDR3 nucleotide sequence: TGTGCCAGCAGTGGAGGGACAGGTCCGCCGGGCGAGCAGTACTTC. This encodes CASSGGTGPPGEQYF.

As to this clone: A junction end diverges from the germline sequence, so it may reflect a read error. The chain joins TRBV2 to TRBJ2-7; TRBD2 matches at 9 bases. This CDR3 contains 16 residues. Germline V gene sequence: CDR1 SNHLY, CDR2 FYNNEI. As DNA, the CDR3 is TGTGCCAGCCTCGTTGGGGGCGGGAGGGCCTCCGACGAGCAGTACTTC. Protein sequence: CASLVGGGRASDEQYF.

The V and J genes are TRBV11-1 and TRBJ2-1; weak D call: TRBD1 (5 bases). Trimming took off 5 bases at V and 7 bases at J, with 12 bases between the two ends. This CDR3 is 13 amino acids long. From germline, CDR1 is SGHAT and CDR2 FQDESV (reference sequence). CDR3 in amino acids: CASSAKWTNEQFF. The CDR3 DNA follows: TGTGCCAGCAGCGCAAAATGGACAAATGAGCAGTTCTTC.